The sequence of this T cell receptor (beta chain) was determined in a study of blood T cell repertoires in COVID-19. Libraries were prepared by immunoSEQ multiplex PCR; TCRdb keeps only in-frame clonotypes and omits some of them. Found here are about 140,000 clones, about 90% of them singletons; the top ten hold over 1.5%. This CDR3 comprises 19 residues. From germline, CDR1 is LNHDA and CDR2 SQIVND (reference sequence). V shed 5 bases and J 3 bases; nucleotides not matched to a gene: 19. The rearrangement uses TRBV19 and TRBJ1-2, with 9 bases identical to TRBD1. The sample was peripheral blood. The origin of this receptor is an older woman with acute or convalescent COVID-19. DNA for the CDR3: TGTGCCAGTAGTGAGTTAGGGACAGGGCTCCGCCTGAATTACTATGGCTACACCTTC. Protein: CASSELGTGLRLNYYGYTF.